The clone carrying this T cell receptor (beta chain) appeared a few times. The junction departs from the called germline gene at one end, perhaps through a read error. The sample belongs to a study of graft-versus-host responses after intestinal transplantation. Study outcomes and limitations: Individuals carrying graft-donor T cell macrochimerism showed high graft-versus-host to host-versus-graft clonal ratios in allografts. Peak levels of circulating GvH clones tracked with early post-transplant HvG declines.

Sequenced by immunoSEQ multiplex PCR; TCRdb stores in-frame clones only, minus some. Of 9,000 to 10,000 clones listed, 29% are singletons. Germline CDR1 is ENHRY and CDR2 is SYGVKD. This CDR3 is built from 14 residues. Some 200,000 CFSE-labeled responder cells were plated with some 200,000 irradiated, violet-dye-labeled stimulator cells. Dividing CFSE-low CD3+CD4+ and CD3+CD8+ responders were isolated by sorting after the reaction. The source was alloreactive CD8+ T cells from a mixed lymphocyte reaction culture, collected before intestinal transplant. Sample subset: CFSE-low proliferating T cells sorted from approximately six-day pre-transplant mixed lymphocyte reaction (GvH or HvG direction). This receptor was taken from a human patient who received an intestinal transplant. The gene calls are TRBV10-3 and TRBJ2-2, with D possibly being TRBD1 (5 bases). In DNA form, the CDR3 reads TGTGCCAGCAGTTACAGTCAGGGTTCGGGGGAGCTGTTTTTT. Protein product: CASSYSQGSGELFF.